At least ten counts were recorded for the clone carrying this T cell receptor (beta chain). Over 170 million TCR-beta sequences from 15-18 subjects came out of each sequencing run. TCRdb re-derived calls from the 5' RACE reads in MiXCR, one entry per CDR3 protein. The sample lists about 21,000 distinct CDR3 sequences, over 5% occurring once. The data were obtained in a study of neurological immune-mediated disorders. This receptor was taken from a man aged 18 to 29 in good health. Source material: CD8+ T cells from blood.

The CDR3 loop is CSATGTSGVNTEAFF. In nucleotides, the CDR3 is TGCAGTGCTACCGGGACCTCCGGCGTGAACACTGAAGCTTTCTTT. V usage is TRBV20-1 and J usage is TRBJ1-1; maybe TRBD1 (5 bases). From germline, CDR1 is DFQATT and CDR2 SNEGSKA (reference sequence). This CDR3 contains 15 residues. With 4 bases removed from V and 0 bases from J, the gap between germline ends came to 15 bases.